Following are 25 T cell receptor beta chains from one sample sequenced in a study of cytomegalovirus exposure and HLA in healthy donors (dated by TCRdb to the late 2010s). Preparation of the library involved the immunoSEQ multiplex PCR assay. For the multiplex PCR, a mixture combining 60 forward primers for TCR Vbeta segments and 13 reverse primers for TCR Jbeta segments was used. The immuneACCESS repertoire file appears here via TCRdb, limited to in-frame rearrangements. These files lack a portion of the clones; in checked studies, under half of the deficit traces to unresolved V genes, and the cause of the others is not known. A total of 150,000 to 180,000 clones appear in this sample, 60% to 85% of them only once. The ten largest clones take up 3% to 4% of the sample. Input material: PBMCs. Receptors were obtained from a woman in her thirties or forties in good health and CMV-seronegative.

J is TRBJ1-1 and V is TRBV2; TRBD1 matches 11 bases. Germline assignment: CDR1 SNHLY and CDR2 FYNNEI. V trimming: 2 bases; J trimming: 5 bases; junction bases outside the gene matches: 4. The CDR3 has 15 residues. CDR3 amino acids: CASSEWGQGGTEAFF. The CDR3 DNA is TGTGCCAGCAGTGAATGGGGACAGGGGGGGACTGAAGCTTTCTTT.

The J gene is TRBJ2-1, the V gene TRBV27; 14 bases are a match to TRBD2. This CDR3 is 16 amino acids long. Germline V gives CDR1 MNHEY, CDR2 SMNVEV (reference sequence). Trimming removed 4 bases from V and 8 bases from J; junction bases left unmatched: 7. The CDR3 protein is CASSSAGLAGDYEQFF. Written as DNA, the CDR3 is TGTGCCAGCAGTTCTGCGGGACTAGCGGGGGACTATGAGCAGTTCTTC.

For the CDR3, the DNA is TGTGCCAGTAGTATAGGATCCGGGGTCACTGAAGCTTTCTTT. Translating gives CASSIGSGVTEAFF. The rearrangement joins TRBV19 to TRBJ1-1; unclear D gene. V dropped 1 base and J dropped 4 bases, with 10 bases sitting between them. The CDR3 is 14 residues long. The germline V gene has CDR1 LNHDA and CDR2 SQIVND (reference sequence).

This chain uses TRBV27 with TRBJ1-5; 8 positions match TRBD1. This CDR3 has 16 amino acids. CDR1 is MNHEY and CDR2 is SMNVEV in the germline V gene (reference sequence). The junction had 13 bases not matched to a gene; V was cut back by 5 bases and J by 7 bases. The CDR3 DNA follows: TGTGCCAGCAGTCCCGGACAGGGTCTCCCCGGGCAGCCCCAGCATTTT. Translation: CASSPGQGLPGQPQHF.

This clone came up once. The chain has TRBV6-5 and TRBJ1-4, with 8 bases identical to TRBD1. CDR3 length: 15 amino acids. Germline values: CDR1 MNHEY, CDR2 SVGAGI. V lost 4 bases to trimming and J lost 11 bases; unmatched junction nucleotides: 12. The CDR3 loop reads CASSSATGATGKLFF. The CDR3 region has the DNA TGTGCCAGCAGTTCGGCGACAGGGGCGACGGGGAAACTGTTTTTT.

This clone occurred a few times. The CDR3 DNA reads TGTGCCAGCTCACGGACAGGGATGTTCTCTGGGGCCAACGTCCTGACTTTC. This codes for CASSRTGMFSGANVLTF. V gene TRBV18 combines with J gene TRBJ2-6; TRBD1 agrees at 8 bases. From germline, CDR1 is KGHSH and CDR2 LQKENI. The V segment lost 4 bases and the J segment 0 bases; nucleotides outside the gene matches: 5. This CDR3 has 17 amino acids.

The chain is built from TRBV28 and TRBJ2-3; D remains ambiguous. Trimming took 5 bases from V and 7 from J, leaving 10 bases between them. Germline CDR1 reads MDHEN; CDR2 reads SYDVKM. The CDR3 has 12 amino acids. As DNA, the CDR3 is TGTGCCAGCAGTAGCGCCCAGAATACGCAGTATTTT. This translates into CASSSAQNTQYF.

The gene calls are TRBV7-6 and TRBJ2-2; 7 bases are shared with TRBD2. This CDR3 has 14 amino acids. The V gene end was trimmed by 4 bases and the J gene end by 1 base; junction bases not matched to a gene: 0. Germline CDR1 is SGHVS and CDR2 is FNYEAQ. As DNA, the CDR3 is TGTGCCAGCAGCTCTAGCGGGAACACCGGGGAGCTGTTTTTT. This sequence encodes CASSSSGNTGELFF.

The V gene is TRBV5-1, the J gene TRBJ2-2; 7 bases line up with TRBD2. Germline V gives CDR1 SGHRS, CDR2 YFSETQ. Trimming cost V 7 bases and J 2 bases; bases outside gene matches: 5. CDR3 length equals 14 residues. The CDR3 DNA is TGCGCCAGCTGGGAGGGAGATAACACCGGGGAGCTGTTTTTT. Its translation: CASWEGDNTGELFF.

The V call is TRBV28, the J call TRBJ1-2, with D perhaps matching TRBD1 (5 bases). CDR3 size: 13 residues. Germline lookup yields CDR1 MDHEN and CDR2 SYDVKM. V lost 6 bases and J 4 bases, leaving 12 bases between the germline ends. The CDR3 loop reads CASSPDRTYGYTF. For the CDR3, the DNA is TGTGCCAGCAGCCCTGACAGAACCTATGGCTACACCTTC.

The genes are TRBV27 and TRBJ2-1, with D uncertain. Trimming shortened V by 8 bases and J by 5 bases, and 10 bases separated the two germline ends. This CDR3 is 12 amino acids long. Germline V gene sequence: CDR1 MNHEY, CDR2 SMNVEV (reference sequence). The CDR3 sequence is CASQMGNNEQFF. The CDR3 nucleotides are TGTGCCAGCCAGATGGGCAACAATGAGCAGTTCTTC.

J is TRBJ2-4 and V is TRBV5-1, with 16 bases that match TRBD2. Germline assignment: CDR1 SGHRS and CDR2 YFSETQ. V dropped 4 bases and J dropped 7; count of bases not matched to a gene: 8. The CDR3 sequence is 17 residues long. The CDR3 is CASSPGLAGGPVNIQYF. CDR3 coding DNA: TGCGCCAGCAGCCCGGGACTAGCGGGGGGGCCTGTGAACATTCAGTACTTC.

The chain uses TRBV28 and TRBJ1-2; weak D call: TRBD1 (5 bases). V lost 5 bases to trimming and J lost 7 bases, with 14 bases between them. The CDR3 extends over 13 amino acids. Germline V gene lookup returns CDR1 MDHEN and CDR2 SYDVKM. DNA of the CDR3: TGTGCCAGCAGTGCGCCGTACAGGAGTGGCTACACCTTC. Protein: CASSAPYRSGYTF.

The chain's CDR3 is CAISEEASGTVTDTQYF. CDR3 sequence (DNA): TGTGCCATCAGTGAGGAAGCTAGCGGGACAGTTACAGATACGCAGTATTTT. The rearrangement uses TRBV10-3 and TRBJ2-3, with 9 nucleotides matching TRBD2. V dropped 2 bases and J dropped 3; count of bases not matched to a gene: 9. The CDR3 consists of 17 residues. Germline values: CDR1 ENHRY, CDR2 SYGVKD.

The chain links TRBV11-2 to TRBJ1-2; D is ambiguous. The CDR3 consists of 14 residues. The ends were cut back, 1 base at V and 3 bases at J, with 9 bases in the middle. CDR1 SGHAT and CDR2 FQNNGV come from the germline V gene. CDR3 sequence (DNA): TGTGCCAGCAGCTTAGTCGCCGGAGACTATGGCTACACCTTC. It codes for CASSLVAGDYGYTF.

The chain links TRBV27 to TRBJ2-7; 8 bases line up with TRBD2. The V and J ends lost 5 bases and 2 bases, in that order; junction bases with no gene match: 5. Germline V gene lookup returns CDR1 MNHEY and CDR2 SMNVEV (reference sequence). This CDR3 is built from 14 residues. The CDR3 sequence: CASSPTSGAYEQYF. The CDR3 DNA sequence: TGTGCCAGCAGTCCCACTAGCGGTGCCTACGAGCAGTACTTC.

The genes are TRBV5-1 and TRBJ2-5, with a weak D call TRBD2 (6 bases). CDR3 length: 13 amino acids. Per the germline V gene, CDR1 is SGHRS and CDR2 is YFSETQ. V was shortened by 0 bases and J by 11 bases, with 14 bases between the two germline ends. The CDR3 region is CASSLAFREKQYF. CDR3 in DNA: TGCGCCAGCAGCTTGGCCTTCCGGGAGAAGCAGTACTTC.

The rearrangement joins TRBV5-6 to TRBJ1-2; 7 bases are a match to TRBD1. The ends lost 3 bases at V and 7 bases at J; junction bases unmatched: 6. Germline V gene data show CDR1 as SGHDT and CDR2 as YYEEEE. This CDR3 region has 13 residues. CDR3 in amino acids: CASSSTGFGGYTF. Here the CDR3 DNA reads TGTGCCAGCAGCTCGACAGGGTTCGGTGGCTACACCTTC. The whole variable domain, remainder taken from reference TRBV5-6 and TRBJ1-2, is DAGVTQSPTHLIKTRGQQVTLRCSPKSGHDTVSWYQQALGQGPQFIFQYYEEEERQRGNFPDRFSGHQFPNYSSELNVNALLLGDSALYLCASSSTGFGGYTFGSGTRLTVV.

This clone was found a few times. CDR3 DNA: TGTGCCAGCAGCGACTGGGAGGGGAGGACTGAAGCTTTCTTT. Translation: CASSDWEGRTEAFF. The rearrangement uses TRBV7-6 and TRBJ1-1; possibly TRBD1 for D (5 bases). The CDR3 covers 14 residues. V lost 5 bases and J 5 bases, leaving 15 bases between the germline ends. Per germline, CDR1 SGHVS and CDR2 FNYEAQ.

The rearrangement uses TRBV28 and TRBJ2-1, with a tentative D call TRBD2 (5 bases). CDR1 is MDHEN and CDR2 is SYDVKM in the germline V gene. V shed 3 bases and J shed 8 bases, with 11 bases lying between them. This CDR3 contains 13 residues. The CDR3 DNA is TGTGCCAGCAGTTTTGGGTCAGCGGATGAGCAGTTCTTC. Its protein product is CASSFGSADEQFF. Filled out from reference TRBV28 and TRBJ2-1, the complete variable domain reads DVKVTQSSRYLVKRTGEKVFLECVQDMDHENMFWYRQDPGLGLRLIYFSYDVKMKEKGDIPEGYSVSREKKERFSLILESASTNQTSMYLCASSFGSADEQFFGPGTRLTVL.

The V gene is TRBV5-8, the J gene TRBJ1-1; maybe TRBD1 (5 bases). The V end lost 0 bases, the J end lost 3 bases, and 18 bases lay between the germline ends. CDR1 and CDR2 from the germline V gene are SGHTS and YDEGEE. CDR3 length equals 17 residues. The DNA for the CDR3 is TGTGCCAGCAGCTTGGTGGTCGTTATAGGGGCGGACACTGAAGCTTTCTTT. This codes for CASSLVVVIGADTEAFF.

This clone has only one observation. This chain uses TRBV11-2 with TRBJ2-7; the match to TRBD1 covers 7 bases. J was trimmed by 3 bases and V by 2 bases; bases with no gene match: 4. This CDR3 spans 14 amino acids. Germline V gene lookup returns CDR1 SGHAT and CDR2 FQNNGV. As DNA, the CDR3 is TGTGCCAGCAGCTTATTTACAGGGGACTACGAGCAGTACTTC. The encoded protein is CASSLFTGDYEQYF.

The chain couples TRBV11-2 to TRBJ2-1; D may be TRBD1 (5 bases). Germline V gene data show CDR1 as SGHAT and CDR2 as FQNNGV. The CDR3 is 13 amino acids. Deletions cut 5 bases from V and 9 bases from J, with 14 bases between. The DNA for the CDR3 is TGTGCCAGCAGCCCCCTCAGGGAAGGTGAGCAGTTCTTC. Encoded protein: CASSPLREGEQFF.

This clone has a handful of counts. The chain uses TRBV4-2 and TRBJ2-7; TRBD2 matches 9 bases. With V trimmed by 8 bases and J by 2 bases, 13 bases remained unmatched. CDR1 is LGHNA, CDR2 YNFKEQ, per germline. The CDR3 sequence is 16 residues long. The DNA for the CDR3 is TGTGCCAGCGGAACCTTTCTTAGCGGGAGCCCCTACGAGCAGTACTTC. It encodes CASGTFLSGSPYEQYF.

V is TRBV11-2 and J is TRBJ1-1, with a tentative D call TRBD1 (5 bases). Germline V gene sequence: CDR1 SGHAT, CDR2 FQNNGV. This CDR3 is built from 13 residues. V shed 6 bases and J shed 4 bases, with 12 bases lying between them. The CDR3 sequence is CASSSGFSTEAFF. CDR3 nucleotide sequence: TGTGCCAGCAGTTCAGGGTTCAGCACTGAAGCTTTCTTT.